This T cell receptor (beta chain) was captured by sequencing in a study of cytomegalovirus exposure and HLA in healthy donors. The CDR3 spans 14 residues. V lost 5 bases, J lost 2 bases, and 5 bases stayed unmatched. The V gene's germline CDR1 is SGHTA and CDR2 FQGNSA. Both 60 Vbeta primers and 13 Jbeta primers went into the PCR. Measured with immunoSEQ multiplex PCR; TCRdb has only the in-frame clones, and not every one. The sample lists some 150,000 clones, more than 65% seen once, with 1.6% in the top ten. The table lists this clone with a count of one. What was sequenced was PBMCs. This chain joins TRBV7-2 and TRBJ2-7; 8 positions match TRBD1. The receptor was isolated from a woman aged 30 to 39 in good health and CMV-seronegative. The chain's CDR3 is CASSGGQGPYEQYF. CDR3 nucleotides: TGTGCCAGCAGCGGTGGACAGGGCCCCTACGAGCAGTACTTC.